One and the same sample provided the 4 T cell receptor beta chains below, sequenced in a study of spatial heterogeneity in lung cancer. TCRdb reprocessed the 5' RACE reads via MiXCR and lists one record per CDR3 protein. The sample holds more than 2,500 distinct CDR3 sequences, 8.5% to 9% seen once. Time point: sample taken at primary tumor resection. The starting material was normal lung tissue next to the tumor, obtained at surgery. These receptors all stem from a female donor with early-stage non-small cell lung cancer.

This clonotype counts as medium-sized. The J gene is TRBJ1-5, the V gene TRBV28, with D possibly being TRBD1 (5 bases). The CDR3 covers 13 residues. Trimming took off 6 bases at V and 6 bases at J, with 12 bases between the two ends. Germline CDR1 MDHEN, CDR2 SYDVKM. The CDR3 here is CASSPGGGQPQHF. The CDR3 DNA is TGTGCCAGCAGCCCGGGGGGGGGTCAGCCCCAGCATTTT.

This clonotype came up a few times. The chain employs TRBV27 and TRBJ2-2, with D perhaps matching TRBD2 (6 bases). Germline lookup yields CDR1 MNHEY and CDR2 SMNVEV (reference sequence). Trimming stripped 7 bases from V and 9 bases from J, with 12 bases between. CDR3 length: 12 residues. The CDR3 DNA sequence: TGTGCCAGCATTAGTGGAGGGCGGGAGCTGTTTTTT. Translated, it gives CASISGGRELFF.

Relative to its sample, this clonotype is medium-sized. The chain uses TRBV7-3 and TRBJ1-1; 7 positions agree with TRBD1. J gave up 11 bases and V 2 bases, and 5 bases lay outside the gene matches. This CDR3 is 12 amino acids long. Looked up from germline, CDR1 is SGHTA and CDR2 is FQGTGA. The CDR3 region is CASSLGTGDAFF. The CDR3 DNA sequence: TGTGCCAGCAGCTTAGGAACAGGGGACGCTTTCTTT.

In this sample, this clonotype turned up many times. This chain connects TRBV29-1 to TRBJ2-2; TRBD2 agrees at 14 bases. J gave up 3 bases and V 6 bases, and 0 bases lay outside the gene matches. The germline gives CDR1 SQVTM, CDR2 ANQGSEA. The CDR3 is 14 amino acids. The CDR3 protein is CSVGLAGDTGELFF. The CDR3 nucleotides are TGCAGCGTGGGACTAGCGGGAGACACCGGGGAGCTGTTTTTT.